A single sample is the source of the 4 T cell receptor beta chains below, sequenced in a study of immune heterogeneity within non-small cell lung tumors. TCR beta CDR3 was amplified by multiplex PCR using 32 V and 13 J primers. In TCRdb, the multiplex PCR reads were re-called with MiXCR into one record per CDR3 protein. The repertoire holds about 4,600 distinct CDR3 sequences, with less than 40% as singletons. Genomic DNA extracted from bulk tumor tissue served as template. A total of roughly 600 ng was used per sample. Several biopsies were spaced far apart within each primary tumor and obtained as surgery took place. Each patient presented with untreated, newly diagnosed non-small cell lung cancer and received curative surgery. Sequencing was done on a sample of lung tumor tissue. These receptor sequences come from a woman aged 50 to 65 with non-small cell lung cancer.

This clonotype qualifies as medium-sized. V and J are TRBV7-9 and TRBJ1-2; the D is unclear. Trimming pared 5 bases from V and 2 bases from J, leaving 15 bases between. Germline assignment: CDR1 SEHNR and CDR2 FQNEAQ (reference sequence). CDR3 length equals 15 residues. The CDR3 loop is CASSIFRTGNYGYTF. As DNA, the CDR3 is TGTGCCAGCAGCATTTTCAGGACGGGGAACTATGGCTACACCTTC.

By sample share, this clonotype is medium-sized (0.01 to 0.1%). The chain has TRBV12-3 or TRBV12-4 and TRBJ1-5, with a weak D call TRBD1 (5 bases). The length of the CDR3 is 13 residues. The germline V and J ends were trimmed by 6 bases and 2 bases, with 8 bases remaining between them. The CDR3: CASSTGGNQPQHF. The DNA of the CDR3 is TGTGCCAGCAGCACGGGGGGCAATCAGCCCCAGCATTTT.

As regards this clonotype: Just one base apart from a much larger clone, this may be a read error. This chain uses TRBV7-9 with TRBJ1-1; D remains ambiguous. Germline CDR1 is SEHNR and CDR2 is FQNEAQ (reference sequence). CDR3 length: 14 residues. V was clipped by 2 bases and J by 3 bases, with 10 bases between them. In DNA, the CDR3 is TGTGCCAGCAGCTTAAGTACCCAGGACACTGAAGCTTTCTTT. Amino acid sequence: CASSLSTQDTEAFF.

By its share, this clonotype is medium-sized. V and J are TRBV27 and TRBJ2-7, with 10 nucleotides matching TRBD2. The CDR3 runs 14 residues. Looked up from germline, CDR1 is MNHEY and CDR2 is SMNVEV (reference sequence). V dropped 8 bases and J dropped 5; count of bases not matched to a gene: 9. The CDR3 loop is CASSGTSDFHEQYF. The CDR3 DNA follows: TGTGCCAGCTCCGGGACTAGCGATTTCCACGAGCAGTACTTC.